This T cell receptor beta chain originates from a study of T cell responses to AZD1222 COVID-19 vaccine. The CDR3 consists of 14 residues. Overall study findings and caveats: Baseline serostatus was positive in only a handful of AZD1222 recipients. Across the whole spike, CD4 TCRs peaked at regions 160-218 and 743-854.

Sequencing used immunoSEQ multiplex PCR; TCRdb keeps in-frame clones, though not all of them. The sample lists 100,000 to 150,000 clones; around 92% were seen once. A note on this clone: Its antigen is unidentified.

The material was peripheral blood, obtained on day 0 of AZD1222 vaccination. The clonotype originates from an adult in good health. This chain connects TRBV21-1 to TRBJ1-1; TRBD1, the D gene given by the table, was not confirmed from the DNA. TRBV21-1 is an annotated pseudogene. CDR3 amino acids: CASSLEDRRAEAFF. CDR3 DNA: TGTGCCAGCAGCCTGGAAGACAGGCGAGCTGAAGCTTTCTTT.